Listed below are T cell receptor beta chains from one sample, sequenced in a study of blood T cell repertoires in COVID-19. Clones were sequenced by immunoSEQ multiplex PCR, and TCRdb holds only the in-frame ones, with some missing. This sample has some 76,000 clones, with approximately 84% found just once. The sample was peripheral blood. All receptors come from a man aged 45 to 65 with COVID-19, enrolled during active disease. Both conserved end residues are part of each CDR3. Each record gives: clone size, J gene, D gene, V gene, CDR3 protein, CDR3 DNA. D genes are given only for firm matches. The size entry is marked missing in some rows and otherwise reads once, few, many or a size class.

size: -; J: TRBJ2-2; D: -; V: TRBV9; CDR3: CASSVAPTGNTGELFF; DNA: TGTGCCAGCAGCGTAGCTCCGACAGGGAACACCGGGGAGCTGTTTTTT
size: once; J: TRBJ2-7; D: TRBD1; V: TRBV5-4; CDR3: CASSRQGLSYEQYF; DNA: TGTGCCAGCAGCAGACAGGGGCTATCCTACGAGCAGTACTTC
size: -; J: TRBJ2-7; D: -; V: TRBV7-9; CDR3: CASSADEQYF; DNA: TGTGCCAGCAGTGCAGACGAGCAGTACTTC
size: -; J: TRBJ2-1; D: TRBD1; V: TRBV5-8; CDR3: CASSSQGAPAFEQFF; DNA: TGTGCCAGCAGCAGTCAGGGGGCACCCGCGTTTGAGCAGTTCTTC
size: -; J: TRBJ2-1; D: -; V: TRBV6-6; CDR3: CASSWHYNEQFF; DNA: TGTGCCAGCAGTTGGCACTACAATGAGCAGTTCTTC
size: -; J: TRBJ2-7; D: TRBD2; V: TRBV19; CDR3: CASSIVRTSGSNEQYF; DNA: TGTGCCAGTAGTATAGTAAGGACTAGCGGGAGCAACGAGCAGTACTTC
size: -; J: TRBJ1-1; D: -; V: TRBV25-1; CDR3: CASSTGRHAFF; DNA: TGTGCCAGCAGCACTGGGCGTCATGCTTTCTTT
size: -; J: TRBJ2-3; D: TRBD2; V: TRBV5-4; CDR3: CASSTGTSGRRADTQYF; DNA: TGTGCCAGCAGCACCGGGACTAGCGGGAGAAGGGCAGATACGCAGTATTTT
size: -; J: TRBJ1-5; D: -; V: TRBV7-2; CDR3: CASSPYNQPQHF; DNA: TGTGCCAGCAGCCCCTACAATCAGCCCCAGCATTTT
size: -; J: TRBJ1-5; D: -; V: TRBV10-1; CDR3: CASSEDSGQPQHF; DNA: TGCGCCAGCAGTGAAGACTCCGGGCAGCCCCAGCATTTT